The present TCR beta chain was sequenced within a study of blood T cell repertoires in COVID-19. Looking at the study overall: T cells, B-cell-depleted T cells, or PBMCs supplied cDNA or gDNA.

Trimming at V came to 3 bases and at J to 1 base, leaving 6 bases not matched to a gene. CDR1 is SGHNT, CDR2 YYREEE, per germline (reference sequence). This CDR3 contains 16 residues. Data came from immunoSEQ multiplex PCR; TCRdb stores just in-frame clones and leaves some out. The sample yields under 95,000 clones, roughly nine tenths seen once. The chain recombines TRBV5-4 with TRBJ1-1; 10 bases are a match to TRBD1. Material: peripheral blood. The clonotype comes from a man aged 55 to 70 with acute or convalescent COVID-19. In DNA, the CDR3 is TGTGCCAGCAGCTCCGGGACAGGGGCTAAGAACACTGAAGCTTTCTTT. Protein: CASSSGTGAKNTEAFF.